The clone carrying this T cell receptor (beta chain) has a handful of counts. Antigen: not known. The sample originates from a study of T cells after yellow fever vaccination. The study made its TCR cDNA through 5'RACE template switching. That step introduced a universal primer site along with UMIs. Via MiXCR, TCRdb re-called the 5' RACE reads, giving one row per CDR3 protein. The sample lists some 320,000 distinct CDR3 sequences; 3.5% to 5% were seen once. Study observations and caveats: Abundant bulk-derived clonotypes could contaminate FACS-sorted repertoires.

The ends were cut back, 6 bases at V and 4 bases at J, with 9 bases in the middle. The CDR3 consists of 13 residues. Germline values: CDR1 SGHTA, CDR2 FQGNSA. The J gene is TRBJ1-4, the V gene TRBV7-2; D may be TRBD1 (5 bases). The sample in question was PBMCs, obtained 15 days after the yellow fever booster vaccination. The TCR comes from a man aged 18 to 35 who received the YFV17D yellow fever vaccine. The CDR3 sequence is CASRRRGNEKLFF. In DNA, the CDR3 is TGTGCCAGCAGACGGAGGGGTAATGAAAAACTGTTTTTT.